A selection of T cell receptor beta chains follows, all from one sample in a study of blood T cell repertoires in COVID-19. Generated by immunoSEQ multiplex PCR, the TCRdb table keeps only in-frame clones and is missing some. Of over 150,000 clones detected, approximately 80% appear once; the ten largest clones hold under 15%. Sequencing input: peripheral blood. These receptors originate from a human donor in a cohort sampled during active COVID-19. Each CDR3 is given with its conserved first and last residue. Each record gives: J gene, V gene, clone size, D gene, CDR3 protein, CDR3 DNA. The D gene is left open where the match is weak. The listing skips clone size in some rows; elsewhere it reads once, few, many or a size class.

j_gene: TRBJ1-1; v_gene: TRBV2; abundance: NA; d_gene: NA; CDR3aa: CASSAQGPNTEAFF; CDR3nt: TGTGCCAGCAGTGCCCAGGGTCCGAACACTGAAGCTTTCTTT
j_gene: TRBJ1-1; v_gene: TRBV28; abundance: NA; d_gene: TRBD1; CDR3aa: CASRSTGGKTEAFF; CDR3nt: TGTGCCAGCAGATCGACAGGGGGCAAGACTGAAGCTTTCTTT
j_gene: TRBJ1-4; v_gene: TRBV21-1; abundance: NA; d_gene: NA; CDR3aa: CASSMGAREDRHF; CDR3nt: TGTGCCAGCAGCATGGGAGCGAGGGAAGACCGACATTTT
j_gene: TRBJ2-7; v_gene: TRBV4-2; abundance: NA; d_gene: TRBD2; CDR3aa: CASSQAGGSEQYF; CDR3nt: TGTGCCAGCAGCCAAGCGGGAGGAAGCGAGCAGTACTTC
j_gene: TRBJ1-6; v_gene: TRBV18; abundance: NA; d_gene: NA; CDR3aa: CASSPGTNSNSPLHF; CDR3nt: TGTGCCAGCTCACCAGGGACAAACAGTAATTCACCCCTCCACTTT
j_gene: TRBJ1-5; v_gene: TRBV28; abundance: NA; d_gene: NA; CDR3aa: CASSLFSQKRQPQHF; CDR3nt: TGTGCCAGCAGTTTATTTTCCCAGAAGCGGCAGCCCCAGCATTTT
j_gene: TRBJ2-7; v_gene: TRBV2; abundance: NA; d_gene: NA; CDR3aa: CASNTGSSYEQYF; CDR3nt: TGTGCCAGCAACACGGGGAGCTCCTACGAGCAGTACTTC
j_gene: TRBJ2-1; v_gene: TRBV2; abundance: NA; d_gene: TRBD2; CDR3aa: CASLRESGRAYNEQFF; CDR3nt: TGTGCCAGCCTCAGAGAAAGCGGGAGGGCCTACAATGAGCAGTTCTTC
j_gene: TRBJ1-5; v_gene: TRBV27; abundance: NA; d_gene: NA; CDR3aa: CASGIQKGANQPQHF; CDR3nt: TGTGCCAGCGGAATTCAAAAAGGGGCTAATCAGCCCCAGCATTTT
j_gene: TRBJ2-2; v_gene: TRBV27; abundance: NA; d_gene: TRBD1; CDR3aa: CASSLRPDRVRGTGELFF; CDR3nt: TGTGCCAGCAGTTTGCGGCCCGACAGGGTCCGGGGCACCGGGGAGCTGTTTTTT
j_gene: TRBJ2-7; v_gene: TRBV27; abundance: NA; d_gene: TRBD2; CDR3aa: CASSLSLAVAYEQYF; CDR3nt: TGTGCCAGCAGTTTAAGCCTAGCGGTAGCCTACGAGCAGTACTTC
j_gene: TRBJ2-7; v_gene: TRBV11-3; abundance: few; d_gene: TRBD1; CDR3aa: CASSLGGGGEQYF; CDR3nt: TGTGCCAGCAGCTTAGGAGGGGGCGGTGAGCAGTACTTC
j_gene: TRBJ2-3; v_gene: TRBV18; abundance: NA; d_gene: TRBD2; CDR3aa: CASSRTSGSNTDTQYF; CDR3nt: TGTGCCAGCTCACGGACTAGCGGGAGTAACACAGATACGCAGTATTTT
j_gene: TRBJ2-3; v_gene: TRBV28; abundance: NA; d_gene: NA; CDR3aa: CASSPDGETDTQYF; CDR3nt: TGTGCCAGCAGCCCTGATGGGGAGACAGATACGCAGTATTTT
j_gene: TRBJ2-1; v_gene: TRBV2; abundance: NA; d_gene: TRBD2; CDR3aa: CASSEVGGRHEQFF; CDR3nt: TGTGCCAGCAGTGAAGTGGGAGGGCGTCATGAGCAGTTCTTC
j_gene: TRBJ2-5; v_gene: TRBV30; abundance: NA; d_gene: TRBD2; CDR3aa: CACYISGGGETQYF; CDR3nt: TGTGCCTGTTACATAAGCGGGGGAGGCGAGACCCAGTACTTC
j_gene: TRBJ2-1; v_gene: TRBV5-1; abundance: NA; d_gene: TRBD2; CDR3aa: CASSLRLAGGPNGRNEQFF; CDR3nt: TGCGCCAGCAGCTTGAGGTTAGCGGGAGGGCCCAACGGCCGTAATGAGCAGTTCTTC
j_gene: TRBJ1-2; v_gene: TRBV6-5; abundance: once; d_gene: TRBD1; CDR3aa: CASRTGGPYGYTF; CDR3nt: TGTGCCAGCAGGACAGGGGGCCCATATGGCTACACCTTC
j_gene: TRBJ2-3; v_gene: TRBV28; abundance: NA; d_gene: TRBD1; CDR3aa: CASGTGGPDTQYF; CDR3nt: TGTGCCAGCGGGACAGGGGGTCCAGATACGCAGTATTTT
j_gene: TRBJ1-1; v_gene: TRBV5-1; abundance: NA; d_gene: NA; CDR3aa: CASSLDRVMNTEAFF; CDR3nt: TGCGCCAGCAGCTTGGACAGGGTTATGAACACTGAAGCTTTCTTT
j_gene: TRBJ2-3; v_gene: TRBV7-2; abundance: once; d_gene: NA; CDR3aa: CASSAQVGTDTQYF; CDR3nt: TGTGCCAGCAGCGCACAGGTGGGCACAGATACGCAGTATTTT
j_gene: TRBJ2-4; v_gene: TRBV7-2; abundance: NA; d_gene: NA; CDR3aa: CASNMRANSNIQYF; CDR3nt: TGTGCCAGCAACATGAGGGCTAATTCAAACATTCAGTACTTC
j_gene: TRBJ1-6; v_gene: TRBV3-1/TRBV3-2; abundance: NA; d_gene: TRBD1; CDR3aa: CASSQGQGISPLHF; CDR3nt: TGTGCCAGCAGCCAAGGACAGGGAATTTCACCCCTCCACTTT
j_gene: TRBJ2-3; v_gene: TRBV28; abundance: NA; d_gene: NA; CDR3aa: CASSHTGPFSTDTQYF; CDR3nt: TGTGCCAGCAGTCATACAGGGCCCTTTAGCACAGATACGCAGTATTTT
j_gene: TRBJ1-2; v_gene: TRBV9; abundance: NA; d_gene: TRBD1; CDR3aa: CANRGTGGYYGYTF; CDR3nt: TGTGCCAACAGGGGGACAGGGGGCTACTATGGCTACACCTTC
j_gene: TRBJ1-5; v_gene: TRBV21-1; abundance: NA; d_gene: NA; CDR3aa: CASSGHGRDRVPQPQHF; CDR3nt: TGTGCCAGCAGCGGTCATGGAAGGGACAGGGTCCCTCAGCCCCAGCATTTT
j_gene: TRBJ1-6; v_gene: TRBV28; abundance: NA; d_gene: NA; CDR3aa: CASSLRVPYNSPLHF; CDR3nt: TGTGCCAGCAGTTTGCGAGTGCCCTATAATTCACCCCTCCACTTT
j_gene: TRBJ2-3; v_gene: TRBV9; abundance: NA; d_gene: NA; CDR3aa: CASSVGHRTSTDTQYF; CDR3nt: TGTGCCAGCAGCGTCGGACATCGTACTAGCACAGATACGCAGTATTTT
j_gene: TRBJ2-7; v_gene: TRBV29-1; abundance: NA; d_gene: TRBD1; CDR3aa: CSFLGAGGFYEQYF; CDR3nt: TGCAGCTTTCTGGGGGCAGGGGGCTTTTACGAGCAGTACTTC
j_gene: TRBJ2-1; v_gene: TRBV2; abundance: NA; d_gene: NA; CDR3aa: CASSEQEREQFF; CDR3nt: TGTGCCAGCAGTGAACAGGAGCGGGAGCAGTTCTTC
j_gene: TRBJ1-5; v_gene: TRBV6-5; abundance: NA; d_gene: NA; CDR3aa: CASRDSLNQPQHF; CDR3nt: TGTGCCAGCAGAGACTCCCTCAATCAGCCCCAGCATTTT
j_gene: TRBJ2-3; v_gene: TRBV20-1; abundance: NA; d_gene: NA; CDR3aa: CSASVRGGATDTQYF; CDR3nt: TGCAGTGCTAGTGTAAGGGGGGGGGCCACAGATACGCAGTATTTT
j_gene: TRBJ1-1; v_gene: TRBV30; abundance: NA; d_gene: NA; CDR3aa: CGGGKRNRRAEAYPFF; CDR3nt: TGTGGGGGAGGGAAGAGAAATCGGAGGGCTGAAGCTTACCCTTTCTTT
j_gene: TRBJ2-2; v_gene: TRBV24-1; abundance: NA; d_gene: NA; CDR3aa: CATSEGDTHTGELFF; CDR3nt: TGTGCCACCAGTGAAGGTGACACCCACACCGGGGAGCTGTTTTTT
j_gene: TRBJ2-7; v_gene: TRBV5-1; abundance: NA; d_gene: TRBD1; CDR3aa: CASRGGTGGAEAYEQYF; CDR3nt: TGCGCCAGCAGGGGCGGGACAGGGGGAGCGGAGGCATACGAGCAGTACTTC
j_gene: TRBJ2-3; v_gene: TRBV4-1; abundance: NA; d_gene: TRBD2; CDR3aa: CASSQAGLAGGPDTQYF; CDR3nt: TGCGCCAGCAGCCAAGCCGGACTAGCGGGAGGGCCAGATACGCAGTATTTT
j_gene: TRBJ1-5; v_gene: TRBV27; abundance: NA; d_gene: TRBD1; CDR3aa: CASSTGGRNQPQHF; CDR3nt: TGTGCCAGCAGTACAGGGGGAAGGAATCAGCCCCAGCATTTT
j_gene: TRBJ1-4; v_gene: TRBV5-1; abundance: NA; d_gene: NA; CDR3aa: CASRPVLREKLFF; CDR3nt: TGCGCCAGCAGACCGGTTCTACGCGAAAAACTGTTTTTT
j_gene: TRBJ2-3; v_gene: TRBV4-1; abundance: once; d_gene: TRBD2; CDR3aa: CASSRESGRGADTQYF; CDR3nt: TGCGCCAGCAGCCGAGAGAGCGGGAGAGGGGCAGATACGCAGTATTTT
j_gene: TRBJ2-5; v_gene: TRBV20-1; abundance: NA; d_gene: TRBD2; CDR3aa: CSASLAGVKETQYF; CDR3nt: TGCAGTGCTAGTTTAGCGGGAGTGAAAGAGACCCAGTACTTC
j_gene: TRBJ1-3; v_gene: TRBV7-8; abundance: few; d_gene: NA; CDR3aa: CASSRDISGNTIYF; CDR3nt: TGTGCCAGCAGCCGAGACATCTCTGGAAACACCATATATTTT
j_gene: TRBJ1-6; v_gene: TRBV27; abundance: NA; d_gene: NA; CDR3aa: CASSAGLNSYNSPLHF; CDR3nt: TGTGCCAGCAGTGCCGGACTCAACTCCTATAATTCACCCCTCCACTTT
j_gene: TRBJ2-5; v_gene: TRBV24-1; abundance: NA; d_gene: NA; CDR3aa: CATSDPSRATQYF; CDR3nt: TGTGCCACCAGTGACCCTTCTCGAGCGACCCAGTACTTC
j_gene: TRBJ2-6; v_gene: TRBV6-5; abundance: NA; d_gene: NA; CDR3aa: CASSFSGANVLTF; CDR3nt: TGTGCCAGCAGCTTCTCTGGGGCCAACGTCCTGACTTTC
j_gene: TRBJ2-1; v_gene: TRBV12-3/TRBV12-4; abundance: once; d_gene: TRBD2; CDR3aa: CASREDGRNEQFF; CDR3nt: TGTGCCAGCAGGGAGGACGGGAGGAATGAGCAGTTCTTC
j_gene: TRBJ1-4; v_gene: TRBV2; abundance: NA; d_gene: NA; CDR3aa: CASSGGEGRGEKLFF; CDR3nt: TGTGCCAGCAGTGGGGGAGAGGGTCGCGGTGAAAAACTGTTTTTT
j_gene: TRBJ1-2; v_gene: TRBV7-9; abundance: NA; d_gene: TRBD1; CDR3aa: CASSLVRQGIHGYTF; CDR3nt: TGTGCCAGCAGCTTAGTGCGACAGGGGATCCATGGCTACACCTTC
j_gene: TRBJ2-7; v_gene: TRBV7-9; abundance: NA; d_gene: TRBD1; CDR3aa: CASSSTGGYEQYF; CDR3nt: TGTGCCAGCAGCTCAACAGGGGGCTACGAGCAGTACTTC
j_gene: TRBJ2-7; v_gene: TRBV11-2; abundance: NA; d_gene: TRBD2; CDR3aa: CASSLEIAGAFEQYF; CDR3nt: TGTGCCAGCAGCTTAGAGATAGCGGGAGCTTTCGAGCAGTACTTC
j_gene: TRBJ2-3; v_gene: TRBV19; abundance: NA; d_gene: TRBD2; CDR3aa: CASSILGLAGGWNTQYF; CDR3nt: TGTGCCAGTAGTATCCTCGGACTAGCGGGAGGATGGAATACGCAGTATTTT
j_gene: TRBJ1-1; v_gene: TRBV27; abundance: NA; d_gene: TRBD1; CDR3aa: CASTVTGTGSTEAFF; CDR3nt: TGTGCCAGCACTGTAACCGGGACAGGGAGCACTGAAGCTTTCTTT
j_gene: TRBJ2-1; v_gene: TRBV11-2; abundance: NA; d_gene: NA; CDR3aa: CASSRLPGWDEQFF; CDR3nt: TGTGCCAGCAGCAGACTCCCCGGGTGGGATGAGCAGTTCTTC
j_gene: TRBJ2-7; v_gene: TRBV28; abundance: NA; d_gene: TRBD1; CDR3aa: CATTGTEKYEQYF; CDR3nt: TGTGCCACCACCGGGACAGAAAAGTACGAGCAGTACTTC
j_gene: TRBJ1-5; v_gene: TRBV28; abundance: few; d_gene: TRBD1; CDR3aa: CASSLVGTGSNQPQHF; CDR3nt: TGTGCCAGCAGTTTAGTCGGGACAGGAAGCAATCAGCCCCAGCATTTT
j_gene: TRBJ1-5; v_gene: TRBV19; abundance: NA; d_gene: NA; CDR3aa: CASSIGADSSNQPQHF; CDR3nt: TGTGCCAGTAGTATTGGGGCAGATTCCAGCAATCAGCCCCAGCATTTT
j_gene: TRBJ1-2; v_gene: TRBV28; abundance: NA; d_gene: NA; CDR3aa: CASRAGFANYGYTF; CDR3nt: TGTGCCAGCAGAGCGGGGTTCGCTAACTATGGCTACACCTTC
j_gene: TRBJ2-5; v_gene: TRBV28; abundance: NA; d_gene: TRBD2; CDR3aa: CASSPGLEQETQYF; CDR3nt: TGTGCCAGCAGTCCAGGACTAGAGCAAGAGACCCAGTACTTC
j_gene: TRBJ1-4; v_gene: TRBV7-9; abundance: many; d_gene: NA; CDR3aa: CASSLSPGGEKLFF; CDR3nt: TGTGCCAGCAGCTTATCCCCCGGGGGGGAAAAACTGTTTTTT
j_gene: TRBJ1-1; v_gene: TRBV11-2; abundance: NA; d_gene: NA; CDR3aa: CASSLGLGSTEAFF; CDR3nt: TGTGCCAGCAGCTTAGGGCTGGGGAGCACTGAAGCTTTCTTT